This TCR beta chain was recovered during a study of blood T cell repertoires in COVID-19. Study in general: Samples of COVID-19 (acute and convalescent) were obtained from the United States, Italy and Spain. PBMCs, B-cell-depleted T cells, or T cells provided the cDNA or gDNA that made up the material.

Original data processing: Counts of nucleated cells, estimated from reference gene primer amplification, were obtained. The assay was immunoSEQ multiplex PCR, and TCRdb's table has in-frame clones only and misses some. For V, J and clone size, that table is used; D and trimming come from the DNA. The data hold approximately 67,000 clones, with roughly nine tenths observed a single time. Germline assignment: CDR1 MNHEY and CDR2 SMNVEV (reference sequence). This CDR3 region has 15 residues. The V gene lost 6 bases and the J gene lost 4 bases, with 16 bases spanning the gap. The sequenced material came from peripheral blood. This clonotype was sampled from a human donor in a cohort sampled during active COVID-19. The chain links TRBV27 to TRBJ1-5; D is uncertain. Written as DNA, the CDR3 is TGTGCCAGCAGACAGACACCCCGTGGGAATCAGCCCCAGCATTTT. This translates into CASRQTPRGNQPQHF.